These 7 T cell receptor beta chains were all obtained from the same sample, sequenced in a study of blood T cell repertoires in COVID-19. TCRdb keeps only in-frame clones here, not all; method: immunoSEQ multiplex PCR. The profile shows under 100,000 clones, 80% to 90% of them singletons. The sample taken for sequencing was peripheral blood. The source of these receptors is an older woman with acute or convalescent COVID-19.

This clone was observed a single time. V usage is TRBV7-9 and J usage is TRBJ1-5; the match to TRBD1 covers 8 bases. The V gene's germline CDR1 is SEHNR and CDR2 FQNEAQ (reference sequence). The CDR3 spans 15 residues. The ends lost 1 base at V and 3 bases at J; junction bases unmatched: 2. The CDR3 spells CASSLGTGSNQPQHF. CDR3 nucleotides: TGTGCCAGCAGCTTAGGGACAGGGTCCAATCAGCCCCAGCATTTT.

The V gene is TRBV2, the J gene TRBJ1-1; D gene unclear. This CDR3 has 13 residues. Trimming took off 6 bases at V and 1 base at J, with 9 bases between the two ends. Germline V gene lookup returns CDR1 SNHLY and CDR2 FYNNEI. The CDR3 protein is CASRAQENTEAFF. The CDR3 bases are TGTGCCAGCAGAGCCCAGGAGAACACTGAAGCTTTCTTT.

The chain carries TRBV11-3 and TRBJ1-2, with 8 positions matching TRBD1. V lost 3 bases to trimming and J lost 4 bases; unmatched junction nucleotides: 10. The CDR3 is 16 amino acids. CDR1 is SGHNT, CDR2 YENEEA, per germline. CDR3 bases: TGTGCCAGCAGCTTGCACCGGGACAGGTTTTCCTATGGCTACACCTTC. This codes for CASSLHRDRFSYGYTF.

This chain connects TRBV6-4 to TRBJ1-1; TRBD1 agrees at 7 bases. This CDR3 has 13 residues. V was pared by 6 bases and J by 4 bases, with 5 bases of the junction left unmatched. Germline V lookup: CDR1 MRHNA, CDR2 SNTAGT. For the CDR3, the DNA is TGTGCCAGCAGCGCAGGACAGGCCACTGAAGCTTTCTTT. It yields the protein CASSAGQATEAFF.

The rearrangement links TRBV7-8 to TRBJ2-2; 9 nucleotides agree with TRBD2. The germline gives CDR1 SGHVS, CDR2 FQNEAQ. J lost 7 bases, V lost 1 base, and 7 bases had no gene match. The CDR3 spans 16 residues. Written as DNA, the CDR3 is TGTGCCAGCAGCTTAGAGCGAGCGGGGGGTAACGGGGAGCTGTTTTTT. It yields the protein CASSLERAGGNGELFF.

The rearrangement joins TRBV6-5 to TRBJ2-7, with TRBD1 as a possible D gene (5 bases). Germline lookup yields CDR1 MNHEY and CDR2 SVGAGI. The CDR3 has 11 amino acids. Trimming shortened V by 9 bases and J by 2 bases, and 8 bases separated the two germline ends. The CDR3 DNA follows: TGTGCCAGTGGACAAGCCTACGAGCAGTACTTC. It encodes CASGQAYEQYF.

The chain is built from TRBV23-1 and TRBJ1-3; TRBD1 matches at 9 bases. TRBV23-1 is recorded as an ORF, its role being uncertain. This CDR3 is built from 17 residues. V gave up 3 bases and J gave up 2 bases; unmatched junction bases: 8. CDR3 DNA sequence: TGCGCCAGCAGTCACCCCGGGACAGGGTGCCCTGGAAACACCATATATTTT. Its translation: CASSHPGTGCPGNTIYF.